The rows below give T cell receptor beta chains drawn from one sample of a study of blood T cells in healthy people across ages. TCRdb processed the 5' RACE reads anew with MiXCR; each CDR3 protein has one entry. Among hundreds of thousands of distinct CDR3 sequences, 49% were seen once, and the ten largest hold under 35%. The material sequenced was blood. The receptors were sampled from a woman aged 55-70 years in good health. The CDR3 runs from the conserved cysteine through the conserved F or W. The D gene is left open where the match is weak. Clone size is given for some rows only: seen once, a few or many times, or a class if the clone is expanded.

V: TRBV7-8
D: TRBD1
J: TRBJ1-2
size: .
CDR3: CASSLSGGNYGYTF
DNA: TGTGCCAGCAGCTTATCAGGGGGAAACTATGGCTACACCTTC

V: TRBV20-1
D: .
J: TRBJ2-2
size: .
CDR3: CSARDGYTGELFF
DNA: TGCAGTGCCAGGGACGGTTACACCGGGGAGCTGTTTTTT

V: TRBV20-1
D: .
J: TRBJ2-1
size: .
CDR3: CSAETHSGNEQFF
DNA: TGCAGTGCTGAAACTCATAGCGGCAATGAGCAGTTCTTC

V: TRBV29-1
D: .
J: TRBJ2-7
size: few
CDR3: CSAFGGDRAYEQYF
DNA: TGCAGCGCGTTCGGGGGGGACAGGGCGTACGAGCAGTACTTC

V: TRBV24-1
D: TRBD1
J: TRBJ2-5
size: few
CDR3: CATSDRQGQQETQYF
DNA: TGTGCCACCAGTGACCGACAGGGGCAGCAAGAGACCCAGTACTTC

V: TRBV12-3/TRBV12-4
D: .
J: TRBJ2-3
size: .
CDR3: CASSLSPRPNERDTQYF
DNA: TGTGCCAGCAGTCTTTCTCCGCGGCCCAACGAGAGAGATACGCAGTATTTT

V: TRBV12-3/TRBV12-4
D: .
J: TRBJ1-1
size: .
CDR3: CASSLQGWGTEAFF
DNA: TGTGCCAGCAGCTTGCAGGGCTGGGGCACTGAAGCTTTCTTT

V: TRBV5-1
D: TRBD2
J: TRBJ2-7
size: .
CDR3: CASSQGLAGGPDYEQYF
DNA: TGCGCCAGCAGCCAGGGACTAGCGGGAGGGCCCGACTACGAGCAGTACTTC

V: TRBV7-9
D: .
J: TRBJ2-7
size: .
CDR3: CASSPNVNEQYF
DNA: TGTGCCAGCAGCCCTAACGTAAACGAGCAGTACTTC

V: TRBV28
D: .
J: TRBJ1-1
size: .
CDR3: CASIMPGGAGEAFF
DNA: TGTGCCAGCATTATGCCCGGGGGCGCCGGTGAAGCTTTCTTT

V: TRBV30
D: TRBD2
J: TRBJ2-1
size: .
CDR3: CAWSGTSVGEQFF
DNA: TGTGCCTGGAGTGGGACTAGCGTGGGTGAGCAGTTCTTC

V: TRBV7-2
D: TRBD1
J: TRBJ2-1
size: .
CDR3: CASSTWTGSYNEQFF
DNA: TGTGCCAGCAGCACCTGGACAGGGAGCTACAATGAGCAGTTCTTC

V: TRBV4-3
D: .
J: TRBJ1-3
size: .
CDR3: CASSQEPGNTIYF
DNA: TGCGCCAGCAGCCAAGAGCCAGGAAACACCATATATTTT

V: TRBV10-3
D: TRBD2
J: TRBJ2-3
size: .
CDR3: CAIRREGRTDTQYF
DNA: TGTGCCATCAGGCGGGAGGGCCGCACAGATACGCAGTATTTT

V: TRBV7-9
D: TRBD2
J: TRBJ2-7
size: .
CDR3: CASSPLREISYNEQYF
DNA: TGTGCCAGCAGCCCCCTGCGGGAGATTTCCTACAATGAGCAGTACTTC

V: TRBV20-1
D: TRBD2
J: TRBJ2-7
size: few
CDR3: CSARGLAGGPLDYEQYF
DNA: TGCAGTGCTAGGGGTCTTGCGGGAGGGCCTCTAGACTACGAGCAGTACTTC

V: TRBV20-1
D: .
J: TRBJ2-4
size: .
CDR3: CSSPRDRGSIQYF
DNA: TGCAGTTCTCCACGGGACCGGGGGTCCATTCAGTACTTC

V: TRBV18
D: TRBD2
J: TRBJ2-5
size: few
CDR3: CASSPSSGLTETQYF
DNA: TGTGCCAGCTCACCCTCTAGCGGGTTGACGGAGACCCAGTACTTC

V: TRBV7-9
D: .
J: TRBJ1-1
size: .
CDR3: CASSLALRGNTEAFF
DNA: TGTGCCAGCAGCTTAGCCCTAAGGGGGAACACTGAAGCTTTCTTT

V: TRBV29-1
D: .
J: TRBJ2-1
size: .
CDR3: CSVSLDLTYNEQFF
DNA: TGCAGCGTGTCCCTTGACTTGACCTACAATGAGCAGTTCTTC

V: TRBV5-6
D: TRBD2
J: TRBJ2-1
size: few
CDR3: CASSYLADPYNEQFF
DNA: TGTGCCAGCAGTTATCTAGCGGATCCTTACAATGAGCAGTTCTTC

V: TRBV7-2
D: .
J: TRBJ2-7
size: .
CDR3: CASSLAWQGKGEQYF
DNA: TGTGCCAGCAGCTTAGCATGGCAGGGTAAGGGCGAGCAGTACTTC

V: TRBV2
D: TRBD1
J: TRBJ2-7
size: .
CDR3: CASSEGTGLYEQYF
DNA: TGTGCCAGCAGTGAAGGGACAGGACTGTACGAGCAGTACTTC

V: TRBV7-3
D: .
J: TRBJ2-3
size: few
CDR3: CASSLTGGDDTQYF
DNA: TGTGCCAGCAGCTTAACGGGGGGAGACGATACGCAGTATTTT